The entry below describes one T cell receptor beta chain. This specimen comes from a study of blood T cells in healthy people across ages. Germline V gene sequence: CDR1 SGHAT, CDR2 FQDESV (reference sequence). The CDR3 is 15 amino acids. Trimming shortened V by 4 bases and J by 3 bases, and 15 bases separated the two germline ends. Then a second PCR, running roughly 7 to 11 cycles, was carried out with a sample-barcoded 5' primer and a J-beta primer mix. Sequencing of every sample gave 2.5 million or more CDR3-containing paired-end reads. TCRdb independently ran MiXCR on the 5' RACE reads; one entry per CDR3 protein. The sample comprises 1 million or so distinct CDR3 sequences, 40% to 55% of which are singletons, and around 18% rests with the top ten.

The sequence was collected from a woman in her sixties in good health. Sequences were obtained from blood. The chain recombines TRBV11-1 with TRBJ1-1, with D tentatively TRBD1 (6 bases). The CDR3 DNA reads TGTGCCAGCAGCTCGCGTTTGGGGGCGTACACTGAAGCTTTCTTT. Translating gives CASSSRLGAYTEAFF.